These 21 T cell receptor beta chains were all obtained from the same sample, sequenced in a study of blood T cell repertoires in COVID-19. TCRdb's table, derived via immunoSEQ multiplex PCR, lists solely in-frame clones and lacks some. The sample shows about 130,000 clones, approximately 80% of them seen only once. The sequenced material came from peripheral blood. The source is a woman in her sixties or seventies with acute or convalescent COVID-19.

There are a few counts of this clone. V and J are TRBV12-3 or TRBV12-4 and TRBJ1-5, with TRBD1 as a possible D gene (5 bases). Trimming took 5 bases from V and 8 from J, leaving 13 bases between them. CDR3 length equals 13 residues. The CDR3 bases are TGTGCCAGCAGTCCGGGCGGGGGGAAGCCCCAGCATTTT. Its translation: CASSPGGGKPQHF.

The chain couples TRBV3-1 (or the pseudogene TRBV3-2) to TRBJ2-5; 10 nucleotides match TRBD1. J was trimmed by 4 bases and V by 4 bases; bases with no gene match: 3. CDR1 and CDR2 (germline): LGHDT, YNNKEL (reference sequence). The CDR3 has 14 residues. CDR3 residues: CASSLRTGGETQYF. The CDR3 DNA is TGTGCCAGCAGCCTCCGGACAGGGGGAGAGACCCAGTACTTC.

This chain joins TRBV3-1 (or the pseudogene TRBV3-2) and TRBJ2-5, with unresolved D. CDR1 and CDR2 (germline): LGHDT, YNNKEL (reference sequence). Trimming cost V 4 bases and J 2 bases, with 11 bases left between them. The CDR3 has 14 residues. This chain's CDR3 is CASSPERFQETQYF. For the CDR3, the DNA is TGTGCCAGCAGCCCTGAGCGCTTTCAAGAGACCCAGTACTTC.

The chain employs TRBV27 and TRBJ2-4; perhaps TRBD1 as D (6 bases). Trimming took off 2 bases at V and 5 bases at J, with 10 bases between the two ends. The CDR3 runs to 14 residues. Germline lookup yields CDR1 MNHEY and CDR2 SMNVEV (reference sequence). The DNA of the CDR3 is TGTGCCAGCAGTTTAGTGGGGGCGGAAAACATTCAGTACTTC. It codes for CASSLVGAENIQYF.

The chain is built from TRBV24-1 and TRBJ2-7; TRBD1 agrees at 8 bases. This CDR3 region has 14 residues. Germline V gene lookup returns CDR1 KGHDR and CDR2 SFDVKD. With V trimmed by 5 bases and J by 3 bases, 5 bases remained unmatched. This CDR3 reads CATSAAGGLYEQYF. CDR3 nucleotides: TGTGCCACCAGTGCGGCAGGGGGCCTCTACGAGCAGTACTTC.

The chain's CDR3 is CATSDGDGSSYNEQFF. CDR3 sequence (DNA): TGTGCCACCAGTGATGGGGACGGGAGCTCCTACAATGAGCAGTTCTTC. V gene TRBV24-1 combines with J gene TRBJ2-1, with D tentatively TRBD2 (6 bases). Germline V lookup: CDR1 KGHDR, CDR2 SFDVKD. This CDR3 has 16 residues. V dropped 3 bases and J dropped 0 bases, with 11 bases sitting between them.

This chain links TRBV24-1 with TRBJ1-5; the D is unclear. Germline CDR1 reads KGHDR; CDR2 reads SFDVKD. V gave up 3 bases and J gave up 5 bases, with 7 bases separating them. The CDR3 totals 13 residues. CDR3 DNA sequence: TGTGCCACCAGTGATCGGTCTTATCAGCCCCAGCATTTT. It encodes CATSDRSYQPQHF.

The CDR3 DNA reads TGCGCCAGCAGCTTGAACGGGCGGGGTTCACCCCTCCACTTT. Amino acid sequence: CASSLNGRGSPLHF. The rearrangement links TRBV5-1 to TRBJ1-6; no firm D call. The germline V gene has CDR1 SGHRS and CDR2 YFSETQ. V lost 1 base and J lost 9, with 11 bases in between. The CDR3 totals 14 residues.

The gene calls are TRBV7-3 and TRBJ2-5; perhaps TRBD2 as D (7 bases). Germline loops: CDR1 SGHTA, CDR2 FQGTGA. This CDR3 has 13 amino acids. V shed 5 bases and J shed 5 bases, with 12 bases lying between them. The CDR3 DNA is TGTGCCAGCAGCGACTGGGGGGGCGAGACCCAGTACTTC. It yields the protein CASSDWGGETQYF.

This rearrangement joins TRBV29-1 to TRBJ1-1; D uncertain. Trimming removed 7 bases from V and 2 bases from J, with 11 bases in between. The CDR3 extends over 12 amino acids. Germline-derived CDR1 and CDR2 are SQVTM and ANQGSEA. CDR3 region: CSAGRENTEAFF. CDR3 in DNA: TGCAGCGCCGGGCGGGAAAACACTGAAGCTTTCTTT.

This clone has a single count. V is TRBV10-3 and J is TRBJ1-2; TRBD1 agrees at 7 bases. The germline CDR1 and CDR2 sequences are ENHRY and SYGVKD. With 3 bases clipped from V and 7 bases from J, the junction kept 8 bases outside the gene matches. The CDR3 is 14 residues long. This CDR3 is CAISDSGQISGYTF. As DNA, the CDR3 is TGTGCCATCAGTGACTCGGGACAGATAAGTGGCTACACCTTC.

The V and J genes are TRBV27 and TRBJ2-3; 9 bases fit TRBD1. The J segment lost 9 bases and the V segment lost 3 bases, leaving 16 bases of the junction unmatched. Per the germline V gene, CDR1 is MNHEY and CDR2 is SMNVEV (reference sequence). CDR3 length equals 17 residues. CDR3 sequence (DNA): TGTGCCAGCAGTTTTTCGGGGGGACAGGGCCTCCATACCACGCAGTATTTT. The encoded protein is CASSFSGGQGLHTTQYF.

On this clone itself: The germline gene is not matched at one end of the junction; a read error may be the cause. The chain combines TRBV5-1 with TRBJ1-2; no firm D call. Germline CDR1 and CDR2: SGHRS and YFSETQ. This CDR3 contains 12 residues. The CDR3 loop is CASGINQETPVF. In nucleotides, the CDR3 is TGCGCCAGCGGTATCAACCAGGAAACGCCCGTCTTC.

The chain is built from TRBV25-1 and TRBJ1-1, with 9 bases fitting TRBD1. Germline V CDR1 and CDR2: MGHDK, SYGVNS. CDR3 length: 15 amino acids. The junction had 7 bases not matched to a gene; V was cut back by 2 bases and J by 6 bases. The CDR3 bases are TGTGCCAGCAGTGAAAGGGGGACAGGGAAGGCTGAAGCTTTCTTT. Translation gives CASSERGTGKAEAFF.

J is TRBJ2-1 and V is TRBV7-9; 8 bases agree with TRBD2. Germline CDR1 SEHNR, CDR2 FQNEAQ (reference sequence). The V gene end was trimmed by 5 bases and the J gene end by 8 bases; junction bases not matched to a gene: 17. The CDR3 has 17 residues. The CDR3 nucleotides read TGTGCCAGCAGCACGGGCGGGCGGGGGGCCCTGATGGATGAGCAGTTCTTC. Protein product: CASSTGGRGALMDEQFF.

In this sample, this clone turned up once. The rearrangement uses TRBV6-5 and TRBJ1-5; D is undetermined. Trimming took off 7 bases at V and 5 bases at J, with 15 bases between the two ends. The CDR3 extends over 14 amino acids. Germline V gives CDR1 MNHEY, CDR2 SVGAGI. Written as DNA, the CDR3 is TGTGCCAGCATCGGCAGGATCGGCTATCAGCCCCAGCATTTT. This codes for CASIGRIGYQPQHF.

This clone was seen a single time. The J gene is TRBJ1-1, the V gene TRBV12-3 or TRBV12-4; TRBD1 matches at 7 bases. The trim removed 5 bases at V and 11 bases at J, leaving 11 bases unmatched. The CDR3 extends over 13 amino acids. CDR3 residues: CASSLTGEGFAFF. CDR3 DNA: TGTGCCAGCAGTCTCACAGGGGAAGGTTTTGCTTTCTTT.

This chain links TRBV5-1 with TRBJ2-6, with 9 bases that match TRBD2. Trimming removed 4 bases from V and 7 bases from J; junction bases left unmatched: 6. This CDR3 region has 15 residues. Per the germline V gene, CDR1 is SGHRS and CDR2 is YFSETQ. CDR3: CASSVAGVIANVLTF. DNA of the CDR3: TGCGCCAGCAGCGTAGCGGGGGTTATCGCCAACGTCCTGACTTTC.

V is TRBV2 and J is TRBJ2-1; D unclear. The CDR3 is 10 amino acids. Trimming stripped 9 bases from V and 8 bases from J, with 8 bases between. Germline CDR1 reads SNHLY; CDR2 reads FYNNEI. This chain's CDR3 is CASTLDEQFF. CDR3 nucleotide sequence: TGTGCCAGTACTCTAGATGAGCAGTTCTTC.

This clone was seen a few times. V gene TRBV5-4 combines with J gene TRBJ2-7; 7 bases line up with TRBD1. V shed 7 bases and J 6 bases; nucleotides not matched to a gene: 13. This CDR3 is 14 amino acids long. Germline V gives CDR1 SGHNT, CDR2 YYREEE (reference sequence). The CDR3 DNA sequence: TGTGCCAGCTCCCGCCGAGACAGGGCGAGCGAGCAGTACGTC. Translated: CASSRRDRASEQYV.

The chain is built from TRBV18 and TRBJ1-2; D gene ambiguous. V was cut by 3 bases and J by 4 bases, with 18 bases left in between. The CDR3 has 16 residues. Germline loops: CDR1 KGHSH, CDR2 LQKENI. The CDR3 is CASSPGLEVAGYGYTF. The CDR3 bases are TGTGCCAGCTCACCCGGCTTGGAGGTTGCGGGCTATGGCTACACCTTC.